This T cell receptor (beta chain) was recorded in a study of blood T cell repertoires in COVID-19. Overall study: The United States, Italy and Spain were the sources of the acute and convalescent COVID-19 samples. Nucleic acid was either cDNA or gDNA, and it came from T cells, B-cell-depleted T cells, or PBMCs.

This clone was seen more than once but under ten times. V lost 4 bases to trimming and J lost 0 bases, with 10 bases between them. The CDR3 sequence is 15 residues long. Germline CDR1 is LNHDA and CDR2 is SQIVND (reference sequence). As processed by the authors: Nucleated cell counts were estimated from reference gene primer amplification. Using immunoSEQ multiplex PCR, the repertoire was profiled, and TCRdb retains in-frame clones only, with some absent. Clone size and V and J calls were adopted from that table, with D and trimming inferred from the DNA. Altogether 190,000 or so clones are present, 70% to 80% being singletons, with the ten largest covering 13%.

The TCR was taken from a man between 50 and 59 years old who had recovered from COVID-19. The gene calls are TRBV19 and TRBJ1-3; D is ambiguous. Specimen: peripheral blood. In nucleotides, the CDR3 is TGTGCCAGTAGTAGGCTCCTCGTCTCTGGAAACACCATATATTTT. Translating it yields CASSRLLVSGNTIYF.